This TCR beta chain was captured in a study of OX40 agonist ivuxolimab in advanced cancers. Study-wide background: One patient with hepatocellular carcinoma and two with cutaneous melanoma, three in all, had partial responses.

Sequencing used immunoSEQ multiplex PCR; TCRdb keeps in-frame clones, though not all of them. The sample records about 61,000 clones, approximately 81% being singletons. J lost 3 bases, V lost 1 base, and 5 bases had no gene match. The CDR3 contains 16 residues. The germline gives CDR1 SGHVS, CDR2 FNYEAQ. V is TRBV7-6 and J is TRBJ1-4, with 7 nucleotides matching TRBD1. Sequencing was performed on CD4+ or CD8+ T cells sorted from blood, taken in a trial of the OX40 agonist ivuxolimab. The origin of this receptor is an adult with an advanced solid tumor such as melanoma, head and neck, liver or kidney cancer. The CDR3 coding sequence is TGTGCCAGCAGCTTAGAGGTCGGGACAGCTAATGAAAAACTGTTTTTT. Its protein product is CASSLEVGTANEKLFF. The full variable domain, completed using reference TRBV7-6 and TRBJ1-4, is GAGVSQSPRYKVTKRGQDVALRCDPISGHVSLYWYRQALGQGPEFLTYFNYEAQQDKSGLPNDRFSAERPEGSISTLTIQRTEQRDSAMYRCASSLEVGTANEKLFFGSGTQLSVL.